Sequencing of this TCR beta chain was carried out in a study of cytomegalovirus exposure and HLA in healthy donors. PCR involved 60 Vbeta and 13 Jbeta primers. This table comes from immunoSEQ multiplex PCR, and its TCRdb copy is limited to in-frame clones, with some not included. Of about 82,000 clones listed, around 85% are singletons. Donors in the study were healthy people who gave bone marrow. Germline lookup yields CDR1 SGHVS and CDR2 FNYEAQ. Trimming took 1 base from V and 0 from J, leaving 10 bases between them. This CDR3 is 16 amino acids long. The sequenced sample was PBMCs. V gene TRBV7-6 combines with J gene TRBJ2-1, with D possibly TRBD2 on 5 matching bases. The receptor was derived from a human donor in good health. The CDR3 region is CASSLGLASSYNEQFF. The CDR3 bases are TGTGCCAGCAGCTTAGGCCTAGCCAGCTCCTACAATGAGCAGTTCTTC.